One sample yielded the 5 T cell receptor beta chains listed below, sequenced in a study of blood T cell repertoires in COVID-19. TCRdb's table, derived via immunoSEQ multiplex PCR, lists solely in-frame clones and lacks some. The data show roughly 180,000 clones, more than 65% seen once. Input material: PBMCs or T cells enriched from blood (not recorded which). These receptors were obtained from a man aged 50-60 years who had recovered from COVID-19.

The chain employs TRBV18 and TRBJ2-5, with 7 bases fitting TRBD2. The length of the CDR3 is 16 residues. Germline V lookup: CDR1 KGHSH, CDR2 LQKENI. The V and J ends lost 6 bases and 2 bases, in that order; junction bases with no gene match: 12. The CDR3: CASSHQIPGGQETQYF. In nucleotides, the CDR3 is TGTGCCAGCTCTCACCAGATTCCGGGAGGACAAGAGACCCAGTACTTC.

The V and J genes are TRBV19 and TRBJ1-5; 7 bases align to TRBD1. Germline values: CDR1 LNHDA, CDR2 SQIVND (reference sequence). The CDR3 totals 17 residues. V was clipped by 7 bases and J by 1 base; unmatched bases: 13. In DNA, the CDR3 is TGTGCCAGTACCAAATTCCCAGGGACAGTGAGCAATCAGCCCCAGCATTTT. Residues: CASTKFPGTVSNQPQHF.

The chain employs TRBV20-1 and TRBJ2-6, with TRBD2 identical over 12 bases. Germline V gene lookup returns CDR1 DFQATT and CDR2 SNEGSKA (reference sequence). J gave up 0 bases and V 3 bases, and 6 bases lay outside the gene matches. This CDR3 has 18 amino acids. CDR3 loop: CSASPGLAGNSGANVLTF. The CDR3 nucleotides are TGCAGTGCTAGTCCGGGACTAGCGGGCAACTCTGGGGCCAACGTCCTGACTTTC.

The chain joins TRBV29-1 to TRBJ2-7; D might be TRBD2 (6 bases). The CDR3 covers 14 residues. V lost 0 bases to trimming and J lost 0 bases, with 9 bases between them. Per germline, CDR1 SQVTM and CDR2 ANQGSEA. CDR3: CSVEDPGSSYEQYF. The CDR3 nucleotides are TGCAGCGTTGAAGATCCCGGGAGCTCCTACGAGCAGTACTTC.

The rearrangement uses TRBV18 and TRBJ2-7, with D tentatively TRBD2 (6 bases). The germline CDR1 and CDR2 sequences are KGHSH and LQKENI. Trimming removed 1 base from V and 5 bases from J, with 15 bases in between. This CDR3 comprises 15 residues. The CDR3 region has the DNA TGTGCCAGCTCACCACGGCAAATCGGGGGAAACGAGCAGTACTTC. Translating it yields CASSPRQIGGNEQYF.